This T cell receptor beta chain was documented in a study of T-cell memory formation after mild COVID-19. From germline, CDR1 is SEHNR and CDR2 FQNEAQ (reference sequence). The CDR3 spans 13 residues. V was pared by 5 bases and J by 8 bases, with 5 bases of the junction left unmatched. TCRdb reanalysed the 5' RACE reads using MiXCR and keeps one entry per CDR3 protein. The sample has 550,000 to 650,000 distinct CDR3 sequences, around 16% seen once. Material: PBMCs or a T cell subset sorted from them (not recorded which). The clonotype comes from an adult woman who had mild COVID-19 (a few samples of this study predate the infection). Cell type and time point are not known. The chain combines TRBV7-9 with TRBJ2-1, with 8 bases matching TRBD2. The CDR3 bases are TGTGCCAGCAGCCCGCCGGGGGGGGATGAGCAGTTCTTC. Translation: CASSPPGGDEQFF.